This is a list of T cell receptor beta chains from one sample in a study of control samples from healthy donors and cancer patients. TCRdb's table, derived via immunoSEQ multiplex PCR, lists solely in-frame clones and lacks some. The table records some 100,000 clones, about 86% of them present only once. Material for sequencing was blood. The receptors here all came from a woman aged 50 to 60 in good health. Both conserved end residues are part of each CDR3. The order of the fields is V gene, J gene, D gene, clone size, CDR3 protein, CDR3 DNA. The D gene is left open where the match is weak. Expanded clones are given a class, and other clones once, few, many or no size at all.

TRBV7-2,TRBJ2-1,TRBD2,.,CASSQGLVNDEQFF,TGTGCCAGCAGCCAAGGACTAGTTAACGATGAGCAGTTCTTC
TRBV6-6,TRBJ1-3,TRBD1,.,CASSPTGLGNTIYF,TGTGCCAGCAGCCCGACAGGGTTAGGAAACACCATATATTTT
TRBV6-5,TRBJ1-6,TRBD1,.,CASSTGGERNSPLHF,TGTGCCAGCAGCACAGGGGGCGAGCGTAATTCACCCCTCCACTTT
TRBV7-9,TRBJ2-7,.,.,CASSSRFGGRSDEQYF,TGTGCCAGCAGCTCGAGATTTGGAGGGCGGTCCGACGAGCAGTACTTC
TRBV19,TRBJ1-5,TRBD1,.,CASSIDPGQGAREQPQHF,TGTGCCAGTAGTATAGATCCGGGACAGGGGGCGCGGGAACAGCCCCAGCATTTT
TRBV4-3,TRBJ1-5,.,.,CASSRGHNQPQHF,TGCGCCAGCAGCCGGGGCCACAATCAGCCCCAGCATTTT
TRBV24-1,TRBJ2-1,TRBD2,.,CATSASGGQSEQFF,TGTGCCACCAGTGCCAGCGGGGGACAATCTGAGCAGTTCTTC
TRBV9,TRBJ1-5,.,few,CASSVGFSNQPQHF,TGTGCCAGCAGCGTAGGATTTAGCAATCAGCCCCAGCATTTT
TRBV7-9,TRBJ1-3,.,.,CASSSRDGGTNSGNTIYF,TGTGCCAGCAGCTCCCGGGACGGAGGAACCAACTCTGGAAACACCATATATTTT
TRBV5-1,TRBJ1-5,TRBD1,.,CASSLAPTGGGQPQHF,TGCGCCAGCAGCTTGGCCCCTACAGGGGGTGGTCAGCCCCAGCATTTT
TRBV7-6,TRBJ1-6,.,.,CASSLAGRGSPLHF,TGTGCCAGCAGCTTAGCTGGCAGGGGCTCACCCCTCCACTTT
TRBV28,TRBJ1-6,TRBD1,once,CASRSGGSSYNSPLHF,TGTGCCAGCAGATCAGGGGGGAGCTCCTATAATTCACCCCTCCACTTT
TRBV27,TRBJ1-1,.,.,CASKRLGNDPEAFF,TGTGCCTCCAAGCGTTTGGGGAATGACCCTGAAGCTTTCTTT
TRBV28,TRBJ2-5,.,.,CASSIWGAGDQETQYF,TGTGCCAGCAGTATTTGGGGGGCGGGGGATCAAGAGACCCAGTACTTC
TRBV6-6,TRBJ2-5,.,.,CASSYRSEAQYF,TGTGCCAGCAGTTACCGGAGCGAGGCCCAGTACTTC
TRBV9,TRBJ1-2,TRBD1,.,CASSETGGYGYTF,TGTGCCAGCAGCGAGACAGGGGGCTATGGCTACACCTTC
TRBV7-3,TRBJ2-2,.,.,CASSSTGGTDTGELFF,TGTGCCAGCAGCTCCACGGGCGGGACTGACACCGGGGAGCTGTTTTTT
TRBV6-2/TRBV6-3,TRBJ2-7,TRBD2,once,CASSRVSGAEQYF,TGTGCCAGCAGTCGGGTTAGCGGGGCAGAGCAGTACTTC
TRBV18,TRBJ2-1,TRBD2,.,CASSMTSGRAGNEQFF,TGTGCCAGCTCAATGACTAGCGGGAGGGCCGGAAATGAGCAGTTCTTC
TRBV6-6,TRBJ1-1,.,.,CASSYQRGEAFF,TGTGCCAGCAGTTACCAACGGGGTGAAGCTTTCTTT
TRBV5-1,TRBJ1-1,TRBD1,.,CASRSPTGEAFF,TGCGCCAGCAGGTCGCCGACAGGGGAAGCTTTCTTT
TRBV7-9,TRBJ2-1,.,.,CASSTDTYNEQFF,TGTGCCAGCAGCACTGACACCTACAATGAGCAGTTCTTC
TRBV7-8,TRBJ1-2,.,.,CASSLTRGDYGYTF,TGTGCCAGCAGCTTGACCAGGGGAGACTATGGCTACACCTTC
TRBV7-2,TRBJ1-5,.,.,CASSLEGIEVSNQPQHF,TGTGCCAGCAGCTTAGAAGGGATAGAGGTGAGCAATCAGCCCCAGCATTTT
TRBV19,TRBJ1-2,TRBD1,.,CASSDPGQGNLYGYTF,TGTGCCAGTAGTGACCCCGGACAGGGAAACCTCTATGGCTACACCTTC
TRBV11-3,TRBJ2-2,.,.,CASSLGGMSTGELFF,TGTGCCAGCAGCTTAGGGGGGATGAGCACCGGGGAGCTGTTTTTT
TRBV4-2,TRBJ2-5,TRBD2,.,CASSQSLSGRSYQETQYF,TGTGCCAGCAGCCAATCTCTAAGCGGGAGATCGTACCAAGAGACCCAGTACTTC
TRBV18,TRBJ1-4,.,once,CASSPPTEANEKLFF,TGTGCCAGCTCACCACCGACAGAAGCTAATGAAAAACTGTTTTTT
TRBV5-1,TRBJ2-5,.,.,CASSLLGTSQETQYF,TGCGCCAGCAGCTTGTTAGGTACTTCACAAGAGACCCAGTACTTC
TRBV7-2,TRBJ1-5,.,.,CASSPGRDQPQHF,TGTGCCAGCAGCCCTGGACGCGATCAGCCCCAGCATTTT
TRBV5-1,TRBJ2-5,TRBD1,.,CASSQAPQGAGETQYF,TGCGCCAGCAGTCAAGCACCACAGGGGGCAGGCGAGACCCAGTACTTC
TRBV29-1,TRBJ2-1,TRBD1,.,CSTSDRGLNNEQFF,TGCAGCACCAGCGACAGGGGGCTTAACAATGAGCAGTTCTTC
TRBV5-1,TRBJ1-1,.,once,CASSPQAATNTEAFF,TGCGCCAGCAGCCCCCAAGCAGCAACGAACACTGAAGCTTTCTTT